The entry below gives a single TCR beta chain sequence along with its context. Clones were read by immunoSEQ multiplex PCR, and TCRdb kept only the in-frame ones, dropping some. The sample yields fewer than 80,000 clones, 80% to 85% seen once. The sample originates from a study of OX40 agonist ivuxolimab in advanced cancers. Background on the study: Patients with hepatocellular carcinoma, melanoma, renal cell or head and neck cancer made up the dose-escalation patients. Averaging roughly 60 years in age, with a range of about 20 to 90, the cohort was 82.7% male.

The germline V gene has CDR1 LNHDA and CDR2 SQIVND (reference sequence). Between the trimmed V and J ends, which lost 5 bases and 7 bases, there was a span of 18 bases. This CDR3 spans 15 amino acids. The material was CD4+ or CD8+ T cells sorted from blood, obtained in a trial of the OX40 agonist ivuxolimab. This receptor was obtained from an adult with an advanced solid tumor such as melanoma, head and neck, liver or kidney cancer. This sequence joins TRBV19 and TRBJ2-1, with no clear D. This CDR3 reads CASSRGQVMLNEQFF. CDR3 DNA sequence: TGTGCCAGTAGTCGTGGGCAGGTGATGCTTAATGAGCAGTTCTTC.